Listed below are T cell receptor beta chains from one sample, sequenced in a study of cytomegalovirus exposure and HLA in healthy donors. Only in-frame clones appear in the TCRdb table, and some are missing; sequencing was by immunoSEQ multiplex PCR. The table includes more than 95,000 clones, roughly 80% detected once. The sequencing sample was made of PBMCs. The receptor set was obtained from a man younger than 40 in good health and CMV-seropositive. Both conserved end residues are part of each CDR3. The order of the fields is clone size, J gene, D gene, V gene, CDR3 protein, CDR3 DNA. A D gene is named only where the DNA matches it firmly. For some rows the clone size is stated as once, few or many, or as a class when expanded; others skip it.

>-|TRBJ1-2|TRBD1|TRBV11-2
CASSLELRDRRNYGYTF
TGTGCCAGCAGCTTAGAGTTGCGGGACAGGCGAAACTATGGCTACACCTTC
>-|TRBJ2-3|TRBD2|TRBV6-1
CASSSLAGGTDTQYF
TGTGCCAGCAGTTCTCTAGCGGGGGGCACAGATACGCAGTATTTT
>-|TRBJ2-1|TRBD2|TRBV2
CASSDRGGASYNEQFF
TGTGCCAGCAGTGACCGCGGGGGGGCCTCCTACAATGAGCAGTTCTTC
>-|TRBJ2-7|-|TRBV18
CASSPDRQGLQYF
TGTGCCAGCTCACCAGACAGGCAGGGGCTGCAGTACTTC
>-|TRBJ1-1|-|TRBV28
CASSGGQRNTEAFF
TGTGCCAGCAGCGGGGGGCAGCGGAACACTGAAGCTTTCTTT
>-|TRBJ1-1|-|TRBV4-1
CASSQEEGYTEAFF
TGCGCCAGCAGCCAAGAAGAGGGATACACTGAAGCTTTCTTT
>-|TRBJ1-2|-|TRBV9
CASSGQANPPNYGYTF
TGTGCCAGCAGCGGACAGGCGAATCCCCCCAACTATGGCTACACCTTC
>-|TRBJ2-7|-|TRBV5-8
CASSFRQHSYEQYF
TGTGCCAGCAGCTTTCGACAGCACTCCTACGAGCAGTACTTC
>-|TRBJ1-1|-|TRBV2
CASSDRGLQNTEAFF
TGTGCCAGCAGTGACAGGGGCCTACAGAACACTGAAGCTTTCTTT
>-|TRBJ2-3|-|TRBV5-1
CASSSLRTTTDTQYF
TGCGCCAGCAGCTCCCTTAGGACTACCACAGATACGCAGTATTTT
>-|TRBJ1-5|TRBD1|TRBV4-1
CASTPSGTGVQPQHF
TGCGCCAGCACCCCGTCCGGGACAGGGGTGCAGCCCCAGCATTTT
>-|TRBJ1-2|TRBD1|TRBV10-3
CAIPAGQAYGYTF
TGTGCCATCCCAGCGGGACAGGCGTATGGCTACACCTTC
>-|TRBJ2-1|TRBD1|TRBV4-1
CASSPHRGDDEQFF
TGCGCCAGCAGCCCCCACAGGGGTGACGATGAGCAGTTCTTC
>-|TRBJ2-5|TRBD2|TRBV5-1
CASSLQGLAGQETQYF
TGCGCCAGCAGCTTACAGGGACTAGCGGGGCAAGAGACCCAGTACTTC
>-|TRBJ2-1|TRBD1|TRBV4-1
CASSLSPTGDNEQFF
TGCGCCAGCAGCCTAAGCCCGACAGGGGACAATGAGCAGTTCTTC
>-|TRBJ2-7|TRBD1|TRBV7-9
CASSTRTGGLYEQYF
TGTGCCAGCAGCACTCGGACAGGGGGCTTGTACGAGCAGTACTTC
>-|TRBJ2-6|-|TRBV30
CALPTTPSAASGANVLTF
TGTGCCTTACCGACCACACCCTCTGCGGCCTCTGGGGCCAACGTCCTGACTTTC
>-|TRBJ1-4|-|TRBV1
CTSSQATRTPNTNEKLFF
TGCACCAGCAGCCAAGCAACACGGACACCGAACACTAATGAAAAACTGTTTTTT
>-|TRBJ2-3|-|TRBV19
CASSINPNRADTQYF
TGTGCCAGTAGTATAAACCCGAACAGGGCAGATACGCAGTATTTT
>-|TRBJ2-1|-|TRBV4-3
CASSQTSERTYNEQFF
TGCGCCAGCAGCCAAACCTCTGAGCGTACCTACAATGAGCAGTTCTTC
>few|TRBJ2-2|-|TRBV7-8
CASSPRNTGELFF
TGTGCCAGCAGCCCGAGAAACACCGGGGAGCTGTTTTTT
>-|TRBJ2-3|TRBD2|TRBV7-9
CASRMGGRRTDTQYF
TGTGCCAGCAGAATGGGCGGGAGACGCACAGATACGCAGTATTTT
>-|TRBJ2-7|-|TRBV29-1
CSVGGQTNYEQYF
TGCAGCGTTGGCGGACAGACAAACTACGAGCAGTACTTC
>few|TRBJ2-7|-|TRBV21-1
CASSTTGTEDIAYEQYF
TGTGCCAGCAGCACTACCGGGACAGAAGACATAGCCTACGAGCAGTACTTC
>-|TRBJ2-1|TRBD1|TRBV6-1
CASRDPRTGMSSQFF
TGTGCCAGCAGGGACCCGCGGACAGGAATGTCCTCACAGTTCTTC
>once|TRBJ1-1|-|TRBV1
CTSSQVSGGRGSNTEAFF
TGCACCAGCAGCCAGGTTTCAGGGGGCCGAGGGTCGAACACTGAAGCTTTCTTT
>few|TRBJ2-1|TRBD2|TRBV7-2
CASSRNGGGAVFEQFF
TGTGCCAGCAGCCGCAACGGCGGGGGGGCCGTATTTGAGCAGTTCTTC
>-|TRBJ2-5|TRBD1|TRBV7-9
CASSRDRGQETQYF
TGTGCCAGCAGCCGGGACAGGGGGCAAGAGACCCAGTACTTC
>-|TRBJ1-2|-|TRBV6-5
CASSSLYGYTF
TGTGCCAGCAGCTCCCTCTATGGCTACACCTTC
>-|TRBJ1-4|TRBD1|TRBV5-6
CASSSLSQGATNEKLFF
TGTGCCAGCAGCTCACTATCACAGGGGGCAACTAATGAAAAACTGTTTTTT
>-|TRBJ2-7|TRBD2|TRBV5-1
CASSLVTSGGAKQYF
TGCGCCAGCAGCTTGGTAACTAGCGGGGGGGCTAAGCAGTACTTC
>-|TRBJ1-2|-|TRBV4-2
CASSQDEGEGGYTF
TGTGCCAGCAGCCAAGATGAAGGGGAGGGAGGCTACACCTTC
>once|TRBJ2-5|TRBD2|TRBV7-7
CASSPGTRAAAETQYF
TGTGCTAGCAGCCCCGGGACTAGGGCGGCGGCAGAGACCCAGTACTTC
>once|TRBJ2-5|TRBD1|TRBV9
CASSEGGYQETQYF
TGTGCCAGCAGCGAAGGGGGCTACCAAGAGACCCAGTACTTC
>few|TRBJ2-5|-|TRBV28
CASSYDSPQTQYF
TGTGCCAGCAGTTACGACTCGCCCCAGACCCAGTACTTC
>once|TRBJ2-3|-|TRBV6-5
CASSYVHEGTDTQYF
TGTGCCAGCAGTTACGTCCATGAGGGCACAGATACGCAGTATTTT
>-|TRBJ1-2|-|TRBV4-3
CASSQDPTDTYGYTF
TGCGCCAGCAGCCAAGATCCGACAGACACCTATGGCTACACCTTC
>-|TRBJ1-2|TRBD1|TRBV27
CASSSRGTGGIEGYTF
TGTGCCAGCAGTTCGCGCGGGACAGGGGGCATAGAGGGCTACACCTTC
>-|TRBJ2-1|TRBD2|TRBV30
CAWSPGLAGGPKFF
TGTGCCTGGAGCCCGGGACTAGCGGGGGGGCCGAAGTTCTTC
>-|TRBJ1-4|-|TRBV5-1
CASSLTGSTNEKLFF
TGCGCCAGCAGCTTGACAGGTTCAACTAATGAAAAACTGTTTTTT
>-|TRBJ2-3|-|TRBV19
CASSIGGQISTDTQYF
TGTGCCAGTAGTATAGGGGGGCAGATTAGCACAGATACGCAGTATTTT
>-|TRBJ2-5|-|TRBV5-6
CASSLYPQETQYF
TGTGCCAGCAGCTTATATCCCCAAGAGACCCAGTACTTC
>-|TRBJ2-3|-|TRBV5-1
CASSLAQGTDTQYF
TGCGCCAGCAGCTTGGCCCAGGGCACAGATACGCAGTATTTT
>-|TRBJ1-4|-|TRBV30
CAASGSINEKLFF
TGTGCCGCGTCAGGGTCAATTAATGAAAAACTGTTTTTT
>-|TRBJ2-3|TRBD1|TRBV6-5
CASSYVGTGDTDTQYF
TGTGCCAGCAGTTACGTGGGGACAGGGGACACAGATACGCAGTATTTT
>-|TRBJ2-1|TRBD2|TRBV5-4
CASSFGTSGNNEQFF
TGTGCCAGCAGCTTCGGGACTAGCGGGAACAATGAGCAGTTCTTC
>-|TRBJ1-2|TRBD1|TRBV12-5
CASGLTGSYGYTF
TGTGCTAGTGGCCTGACAGGGTCCTATGGCTACACCTTC
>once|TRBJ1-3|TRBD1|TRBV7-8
CASSILQGASGNTIYF
TGTGCCAGCTCGATATTACAGGGGGCAAGTGGAAACACCATATATTTT
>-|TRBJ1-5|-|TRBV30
CAWSPRGSNQPQHF
TGTGCCTGGAGCCCCAGGGGCAGCAATCAGCCCCAGCATTTT
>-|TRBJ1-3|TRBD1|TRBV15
CATSSRQGWDTIYF
TGTGCCACCAGCAGCAGACAGGGATGGGACACCATATATTTT
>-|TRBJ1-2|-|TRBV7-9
CASSLSGGNGYTF
TGTGCCAGCAGCTTATCGGGGGGTAATGGCTACACCTTC
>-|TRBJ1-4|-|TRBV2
CASRTGFGEKLFF
TGTGCCAGCCGTACCGGGTTTGGAGAAAAACTGTTTTTT
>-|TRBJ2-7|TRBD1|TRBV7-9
CASSLTQGATEQYF
TGTGCCAGCAGCTTAACGCAGGGGGCGACCGAGCAGTACTTC
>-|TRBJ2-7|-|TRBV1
CTSSQVRGWTSYEQYF
TGCACCAGCAGCCAAGTAAGAGGGTGGACCTCCTACGAGCAGTACTTC
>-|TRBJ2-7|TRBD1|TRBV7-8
CASTFPRTGKYEQYF
TGTGCCAGCACCTTTCCGAGGACAGGAAAATACGAGCAGTACTTC
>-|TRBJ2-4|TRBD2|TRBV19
CATRTSGGAENIQYF
TGTGCCACCCGGACTAGCGGGGGGGCCGAAAACATTCAGTACTTC
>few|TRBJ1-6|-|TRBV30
CAQDRSSGNSPLHF
TGTGCCCAGGACCGATCTTCGGGGAATTCACCCCTCCACTTT
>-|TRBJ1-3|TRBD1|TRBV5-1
CASSKDRAYGNTIYF
TGCGCCAGCAGCAAGGACAGGGCCTATGGAAACACCATATATTTT
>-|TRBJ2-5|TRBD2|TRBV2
CASSPRESTQYF
TGTGCCAGCAGTCCGCGGGAGTCGACCCAGTACTTC
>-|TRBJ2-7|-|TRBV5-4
CASSLWGYEQYF
TGTGCCAGCAGCTTGTGGGGCTACGAGCAGTACTTC